This passage covers 25 T cell receptor beta chains from one sample sequenced in a study of T cell repertoires in cytomegalovirus infection. TCRdb ran MiXCR on the reads and lists one entry per CDR3 protein. The sample gives 6,500 to 9,000 distinct CDR3 sequences, under 55% of which show up once; 65% to 80% is in the top ten. No antigens are known for them. Sequenced material: PBMCs, sequenced either directly or after in vitro stimulation (not recorded which). Receptor source: a human donor in good health (CMV status not recorded). Some clones in this sample may be carry-over from other donors' samples.

This sequence joins TRBV12-3 or TRBV12-4 and TRBJ1-5; D is possibly TRBD1 (6 bases). Trimming left V 4 bases short and J 3 bases short, with 19 bases between. The CDR3 runs to 17 residues. The CDR3 region has the DNA TGTGCCAGCAGTTCCTTGGGGGCCGGGACCTCCAATCAGCCCCAGCATTTT. It specifies CASSSLGAGTSNQPQHF.

The chain has TRBV19 and TRBJ1-1; unclear D gene. The V gene's germline CDR1 is LNHDA and CDR2 SQIVND (reference sequence). The CDR3 is 12 residues long. V lost 1 base and J 7 bases, leaving 7 bases between the germline ends. This CDR3 reads CASSIAGGEAFF. CDR3 bases: TGTGCCAGTAGTATAGCTGGAGGTGAAGCTTTCTTT.

As regards this clonotype: Sequence at one end of the junction differs from germline and may be a read error. This chain links TRBV3-1 with TRBJ1-2, with a weak D call TRBD1 (5 bases). CDR1 is LGHDT, CDR2 YNNKEL, per germline (reference sequence). The CDR3 length is 13 residues. The CDR3 spells CASSPQGVWGYTF. The DNA for the CDR3 is TGTGCCAGCAGTCCTCAGGGAGTCTGGGGCTACACTTTC.

This chain uses TRBV7-2 with TRBJ1-1; TRBD1 agrees at 10 bases. V trimming: 5 bases; J trimming: 0 bases; junction bases outside the gene matches: 12. This CDR3 has 18 residues. Per germline, CDR1 SGHTA and CDR2 FQGNSA. DNA for the CDR3: TGTGCCAGCAGCCCTCCCGGGACAGGGGTGGGGATGAACACTGAAGCTTTCTTT. Translated, it gives CASSPPGTGVGMNTEAFF.

The chain links TRBV7-8 to TRBJ2-7, with 11 nucleotides matching TRBD2. The CDR3 is made up of 22 amino acids. Germline CDR1 reads SGHVS; CDR2 reads FQNEAQ. The CDR3 spells CSNSLVGLAAFVTYGVRKEKYF. The CDR3 DNA reads as TGTTCCAACAGCTTAGTGGGACTAGCGGCATTTGTAACCTACGGCGTCCGCAAGGAGAAGTACTTC.

The J gene is TRBJ2-3, the V gene TRBV19, with TRBD2 matching over 9 bases. This CDR3 spans 14 amino acids. CDR1 LNHDA and CDR2 SQIVND come from the germline V gene (reference sequence). Trimming took 2 bases from V and 6 from J; bases not matched to a gene: 3. CDR3 protein: CASSIWTSDDTQYF. CDR3 in DNA: TGTGCCAGTAGTATATGGACTAGCGACGATACGCAGTATTTT.

The gene calls are TRBV12-3 or TRBV12-4 and TRBJ2-1, with 15 bases lining up with TRBD2. The CDR3 is made up of 20 amino acids. V was pared by 6 bases and J by 4 bases, with 16 bases of the junction left unmatched. CDR3 region: CASSPARTSGGAYPYNEQFF. CDR3 nucleotides: TGTGCCAGCAGCCCTGCCCGGACTAGCGGGGGGGCCTACCCTTACAATGAGCAGTTCTTC.

The chain has TRBV4-3 and TRBJ1-2, with no clear D. This CDR3 spans 14 amino acids. CDR1 and CDR2 from the germline V gene are LGHNA and YSLEER. CDR3 loop: CVGSQDRLTCGYTF. CDR3 DNA sequence: TGCGTCGGCAGCCAAGATCGGCTAACGTGTGGCTACACCTTC.

The chain recombines TRBV11-2 with TRBJ1-2; D ambiguous. The CDR3 sequence is 14 residues long. CDR1 SGHAT and CDR2 FQNNGV come from the germline V gene. V dropped 0 bases and J dropped 10 bases, with 15 bases sitting between them. CDR3 DNA: TGTGCCAGCAGCTTAGATCCCAGCGTCAGGTACTACACCTTC. This codes for CASSLDPSVRYYTF.

The V call is TRBV2, the J call TRBJ1-5; D possibly corresponds to TRBD1 (6 bases). This CDR3 contains 13 residues. Germline loops: CDR1 SNHLY, CDR2 FYNNEI. V gave up 7 bases and J gave up 3 bases, with 10 bases separating them. As DNA, the CDR3 is TGTGCCAGCAATCGGGACACCAATCAGCCCCAGCATTTT. This codes for CASNRDTNQPQHF. Filled out from reference TRBV2 and TRBJ1-5, the complete variable domain reads EPEVTQTPSHQVTQMGQEVILRCVPISNHLYFYWYRQILGQKVEFLVSFYNNEISEKSEIFDDQFSVERPDGSNFTLKIRSTKLEDSAMYFCASNRDTNQPQHFGDGTRLSIL.

This clonotype appeared a few times. The chain recombines TRBV6-1 with TRBJ2-3; D ambiguous. The length of the CDR3 is 13 residues. The V gene's germline CDR1 is MNHNS and CDR2 SASEGT. V was pared by 3 bases and J by 4 bases, with 8 bases between. The CDR3 DNA reads as TGTGCCAGCAGTGAGCACATCGCAGATACGCAGTATTTT. Amino acids: CASSEHIADTQYF.

Comment on this clonotype: It is likely a read error, because the conserved phenylalanine at the end of the CDR3 is missing. The DNA is omitted, as the CDR3 cannot be located on it reliably, and the CDR3 follows TCRdb's listing. The chain is built from TRBV4-2 and TRBJ2-7. The CDR3 sequence runs 15 residues, both termini included. From germline, CDR1 is LGHNA and CDR2 YNFKEQ. The CDR3 loop reads CASSQDRSASYEHSC.

This clonotype was observed a handful of times. This sequence joins TRBV7-2 and TRBJ1-5; 12 positions match TRBD1. The CDR3 is made up of 19 amino acids. After removal of 3 bases from V and 0 bases from J, the junction contained 9 bases not matched to a gene. Germline V CDR1 and CDR2: SGHTA, FQGNSA. This CDR3 reads CASSLGTGGYLYSNQPQHF. In DNA, the CDR3 is TGTGCCAGCAGCTTGGGGACAGGGGGCTATCTTTATAGCAATCAGCCCCAGCATTTT.

V gene TRBV7-2 combines with J gene TRBJ2-3, with D maybe TRBD1 (5 bases). The CDR3 sequence is 14 residues long. CDR1 is SGHTA and CDR2 is FQGNSA in the germline V gene. V shed 10 bases and J shed 7 bases, with 21 bases lying between them. CDR3 coding DNA: TGTGCCATAAGATTAACGGACACGATATATACGCAGTATTTT. This translates into CAIRLTDTIYTQYF. The full variable domain, rest sourced from reference TRBV7-2 and TRBJ2-3, is GAGVSQSPSNKVTEKGKDVELRCDPISGHTALYWYRQSLGQGLEFLIYFQGNSAPDKSGLPSDRFSAERTGGSVSTLTIQRTQQEDSAVYLCAIRLTDTIYTQYFGPGTRLTVL.

This clonotype is categorized as large. The chain joins TRBV10-2 to TRBJ2-1; D unclear. V lost 3 bases and J 4 bases, leaving 1 base between the germline ends. The CDR3 is made up of 11 amino acids. Germline V gene data show CDR1 as WSHSY and CDR2 as SAAADI. The CDR3 spells CASSDYNEQFF. The CDR3 nucleotides read TGCGCCAGCAGTGATTACAATGAGCAGTTCTTC.

The genes are TRBV5-6 and TRBJ1-1; unclear D gene. Per germline, CDR1 SGHDT and CDR2 YYEEEE. Between the trimmed V and J ends, which lost 2 bases and 1 base, there was a span of 9 bases. The CDR3 has 14 amino acids. The CDR3 sequence: CASSFYAANTEAFF. DNA of the CDR3: TGTGCCAGCAGCTTTTACGCAGCGAACACTGAAGCTTTCTTT.

This clonotype appeared a few times. This chain links TRBV2 with TRBJ1-3, with a tentative D call TRBD1 (5 bases). The V end lost 6 bases, the J end lost 4 bases, and 16 bases lay between the germline ends. Germline CDR1 reads SNHLY; CDR2 reads FYNNEI. CDR3 length: 15 residues. The DNA of the CDR3 is TGTGCCAGCAGCGAACGGGAAGACAGCGGAAACACCATATATTTT. It codes for CASSEREDSGNTIYF.

The V call is TRBV7-8, the J call TRBJ1-2; 7 bases are a match to TRBD1. The CDR3 contains 13 residues. CDR1 and CDR2 from the germline V gene are SGHVS and FQNEAQ. V was pared by 4 bases and J by 8 bases, with 7 bases of the junction left unmatched. The CDR3 bases are TGTGCCAGCAGCTCAGGGGGGGTATCGGGCTACACCTTC. Translated: CASSSGGVSGYTF.

At least ten counts were recorded for this clonotype. The gene calls are TRBV20-1 and TRBJ2-7; 7 bases align to TRBD2. CDR1 and CDR2 (germline): DFQATT, SNEGSKA (reference sequence). This CDR3 is built from 14 residues. With 5 bases clipped from V and 0 bases from J, the junction kept 7 bases outside the gene matches. The CDR3 loop is CSAFLADGSYEQYF. CDR3 nucleotide sequence: TGCAGTGCTTTTCTAGCGGATGGCTCCTACGAGCAGTACTTC.

This clonotype has a single count. Given the absence of the conserved phenylalanine or tryptophan at the CDR3 end, a read error is likely. This chain connects TRBV27 to TRBJ2-3; D call uncertain. Looked up from germline, CDR1 is MNHEY and CDR2 is SMNVEV (reference sequence). The CDR3 runs to 10 residues. CDR3: CASLGDPQYV. In DNA form, the CDR3 reads TGTGCCAGTCTCGGAGATCCGCAGTATGTT.

The V gene is TRBV6-6, the J gene TRBJ2-1, with 9 bases fitting TRBD2. With 0 bases clipped from V and 3 bases from J, the junction kept 6 bases outside the gene matches. Germline V gene lookup returns CDR1 MNHNY and CDR2 SVGAGI (reference sequence). There are 17 residues in the CDR3. The CDR3 DNA is TGTGCCAGCAGTTACTCAGCAGCGGGGGGCTTCTACAATGAGCAGTTCTTC. It encodes CASSYSAAGGFYNEQFF.

This clonotype occurred a few times. The chain is built from TRBV12-3 or TRBV12-4 and TRBJ1-1, with TRBD1 identical over 8 bases. The J segment lost 2 bases and the V segment lost 7 bases, leaving 9 bases of the junction unmatched. This CDR3 has 15 residues. CDR3 sequence reads: CASIPPTGVNTEAFF. The DNA for the CDR3 is TGTGCCAGCATACCACCGACAGGGGTTAACACTGAAGCTTTCTTT.

V is TRBV7-2 and J is TRBJ2-6; 10 nucleotides match TRBD2. The CDR3 is 18 residues long. V gave up 1 base and J gave up 0 bases; unmatched junction bases: 3. The germline V gene encodes CDR1 SGHTA and CDR2 FQGNSA. The CDR3 DNA reads TGTGCCAGCAGCTTAGACGCTAGCGGGAGCTCTGGGGCCAACGTCCTGACTTTC. This codes for CASSLDASGSSGANVLTF.

V gene TRBV19 combines with J gene TRBJ2-2, with D perhaps given as TRBD1 or TRBD2 (5 bases each). CDR3 length: 13 residues. The germline V and J ends were trimmed by 1 base and 6 bases, with 6 bases remaining between them. Germline lookup yields CDR1 LNHDA and CDR2 SQIVND (reference sequence). CDR3 coding DNA: TGTGCCAGTAGTATAGTGGGGGCCGGGGAGCTGTTTTTT. This gives the protein CASSIVGAGELFF.

Notes on this clonotype: The CDR3 ends on some other residue instead of the conserved phenylalanine or tryptophan, so this is likely a read error. This rearrangement joins TRBV27 to TRBJ2-3; D gene unclear. This CDR3 has 10 amino acids. CDR1 is MNHEY and CDR2 is SMNVEV in the germline V gene (reference sequence). V was cut by 9 bases and J by 8 bases, with 9 bases left in between. CDR3 coding DNA: TGTGCCAGTCACGGCGCTACGCAGTATTGT. Amino acid sequence: CASHGATQYC.